There are a few counts of the clone carrying this T cell receptor (beta chain). Antigen unknown. 13 Jbeta primers and 60 Vbeta primers were used for the PCR. The method was immunoSEQ multiplex PCR; TCRdb's version includes in-frame clones alone and lacks a portion of them. The profile covers about 130,000 clones, with approximately 80% appearing a single time and about 11% taken by the ten largest. This entry comes from a study of cytomegalovirus exposure and HLA in healthy donors. Study at large: Earlier, roughly 180 million T cells were analyzed, and fewer than 120 million unique TCR beta sequences were found among them. Study results and caveats: Investigators reported 164 TCR beta chains as tied to cytomegalovirus.

CDR3 size: 15 residues. V lost 0 bases and J lost 5, with 13 bases in between. The origin of this receptor is a man under 40 in good health and CMV-seropositive. Sample: PBMCs. The chain couples TRBV23-1 to TRBJ1-1, with a possible D match to TRBD1 (6 bases). TRBV23-1 is known as an ORF, though its function is uncertain. CDR3: CASSQSSAGETEAFF. The CDR3 region has the DNA TGCGCCAGCAGTCAATCGAGCGCAGGGGAGACTGAAGCTTTCTTT.